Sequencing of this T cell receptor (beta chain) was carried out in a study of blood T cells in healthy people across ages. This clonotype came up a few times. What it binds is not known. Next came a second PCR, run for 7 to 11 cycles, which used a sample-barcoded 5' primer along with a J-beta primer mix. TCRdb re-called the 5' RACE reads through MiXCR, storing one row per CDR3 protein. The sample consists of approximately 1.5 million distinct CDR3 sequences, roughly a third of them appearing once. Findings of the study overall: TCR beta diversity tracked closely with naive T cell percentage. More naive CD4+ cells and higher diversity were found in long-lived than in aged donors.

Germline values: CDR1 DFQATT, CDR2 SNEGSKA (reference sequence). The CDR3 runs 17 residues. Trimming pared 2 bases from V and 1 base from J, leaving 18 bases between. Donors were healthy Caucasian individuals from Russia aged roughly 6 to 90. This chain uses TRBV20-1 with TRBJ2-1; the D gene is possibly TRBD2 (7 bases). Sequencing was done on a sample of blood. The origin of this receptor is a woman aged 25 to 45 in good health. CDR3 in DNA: TGCAGTGCTAGACCAATACAGGGAGGGGGTTCCTACAATGAGCAGTTCTTC. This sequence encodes CSARPIQGGGSYNEQFF.